The 15 T cell receptor delta chains below come from one sample, sequenced in a study of gamma-delta T cells after stem cell transplantation (dated by TCRdb to about 2016). To prepare the library, RT-PCR was applied. TCRdb names Illumina MiSeq as the instrument used. Via CATT, TCRdb reprocessed the public reads, and rows with identical DNA were then joined. This sample comprises over 1,500 delta-chain clones, around 4.5% of them detected only once. The biggest ten clones account for less than 40% of the sample. The sequencing input was gamma-delta T cells. The receptors here all came from a human donor. It is not recorded whose cells these are; they may come from a transplant donor.

Remarks on this clone: Germline and junction disagree at one end, which may indicate a read error. Other nucleotide sequences in the sample specify the same CDR3. The chain links TRDV2 to TRDJ2; 7 positions agree with TRDD3. The CDR3 extends over 21 amino acids. Germline V gives CDR1 GEAIGNYY, CDR2 EKD. This CDR3 is CACDALGLGSSVEPLTAQLFF. DNA for the CDR3: TGTGCCTGTGACGCCTTGGGACTGGGGTCGTCCGTCGAACCTTTGACCGCACAACTCTTCTTT.

This clone is categorized as large. This sample includes further DNA sequences coding for the same CDR3. The rearrangement links TRDV2 to TRDJ1, with D tentatively TRDD3 (5 bases). V lost 3 bases and J lost 2, with 12 bases in between. Germline V gene sequence: CDR1 GEAIGNYY, CDR2 EKD. This CDR3 is 14 amino acids long. Here the CDR3 DNA reads TGTGCCTGTGACGAACTTCTGGGTACCGATAAACTCATCTTT. Protein sequence: CACDELLGTDKLIF.

In the case of this clone: Since a far larger clone is one base different, this is likely a read error. The chain recombines TRDV2 with TRDJ1; 12 bases align to TRDD3. CDR1 is GEAIGNYY and CDR2 is EKD in the germline V gene. This CDR3 has 23 amino acids. CDR3 sequence (DNA): TGTGCCCGTGACTCCATTCCCGAGGCTGGGGGATACGCAGGTCAGGGGTACACCGATAAACTCATCTTT. It specifies CARDSIPEAGGYAGQGYTDKLIF.

The table lists this clone with a few counts. Given a far larger clone just one base away, this is likely a sequencing read error. This sequence joins TRDV2 and TRDJ1; 10 nucleotides agree with TRDD3. The CDR3 length is 14 residues. Germline values: CDR1 GEAIGNYY, CDR2 EKD. V lost 3 bases to trimming and J lost 2 bases; unmatched junction nucleotides: 2. The CDR3 sequence is CACDSWGITDKLIF. The CDR3 nucleotides read TGTGCCTGTGACTCCTGGGGGATAACCGATAAACTCATCTTT.

This clone was counted between two and nine times. The protein given by TCRdb reflects a much larger clone and differs at residue 16 from this DNA's translation, likely from a read error; the protein shown is the DNA's translation. The V call is TRDV2, the J call TRDJ1; 12 bases align to TRDD3. Germline CDR1 GEAIGNYY, CDR2 EKD. The CDR3 spans 18 residues. The CDR3 DNA follows: TGTGCCTGTGACCCCTTGTCTGGGGGATACGCGGTCACCGATAAACCCATCTTT. Protein product: CACDPLSGGYAVTDKPIF.

This clone was counted a few times. A much larger clone lies one base from this, so it may be a read error. The sample has other DNA sequences that encode this CDR3 too. CDR3 sequence reads: CACDTLGDTTYTDKLIF. In DNA form, the CDR3 reads TGTGCCTGCGACACACTGGGGGATACTACATACACCGATAAACTCATCTTT. The V call is TRDV2, the J call TRDJ1; 12 bases match TRDD3. Germline CDR1 GEAIGNYY, CDR2 EKD. The CDR3 extends over 17 amino acids.

This clone was observed a handful of times. A far larger clone is a single base away, which makes a read error likely. Other DNA sequences in this sample translate to the same CDR3. The chain has TRDV2 and TRDJ1; perhaps TRDD3 as D (5 bases). Germline V gene lookup returns CDR1 GEAIGNYY and CDR2 EKD. CDR3 length equals 15 residues. Between the trimmed V and J ends, which lost 2 bases and 0 bases, there was a span of 12 bases. CDR3 DNA: TGTGCCTGTGACATCTTGGGATCGTACACCGATAAACTCATCTTT. Encoded protein: CACDILGSYTDKLIF.

This clone was detected a few times. This likely reflects a read error, since a far larger clone is one base away. V usage is TRDV2 and J usage is TRDJ1; 10 positions match TRDD3. There are 18 residues in the CDR3. Germline V lookup: CDR1 GEAIGNYY, CDR2 EKD. The CDR3 is CACDTLHRTGGSTDKPIF. As DNA, the CDR3 is TGTGCCTGTGACACCCTCCACCGTACTGGGGGATCCACCGATAAACCCATCTTT.

The sample holds a few counts of this clone. Since a much larger clone is just one base distant, this may be a read error. The identical CDR3 is also encoded by other nucleotide sequences in the sample. This chain links TRDV2 with TRDJ1, with 7 bases matching TRDD3. Germline assignment: CDR1 GEAIGNYY and CDR2 EKD. The length of the CDR3 is 17 residues. CDR3 nucleotides: TGTGCCTGTGACAACCTGGGGGTCACGGCGACCACTGATAAGCTCATCTTT. It codes for CACDNLGVTATTDKLIF.

Only a few counts were recorded for this clone. The V gene is TRDV2, the J gene TRDJ3, with 10 bases fitting TRDD3. The V and J ends lost 1 base and 0 bases, in that order; junction bases with no gene match: 8. Germline CDR1 GEAIGNYY, CDR2 EKD. CDR3 length equals 20 residues. The CDR3: CACDTLLGDTLSWDTRQMFF. The DNA for the CDR3 is TGTGCCTGTGACACGTTGTTGGGGGATACACTCTCCTGGGACACCCGACAGATGTTTTTC.

Note on this clone: A far larger clone is one nucleotide away, so this likely arose from a read error. This rearrangement joins TRDV2 to TRDJ1, with TRDD3 matching over 9 bases. The CDR3 is 15 amino acids. The V gene's germline CDR1 is GEAIGNYY and CDR2 EKD. The CDR3 loop is CACEPLGDLTDKLTF. The CDR3 coding sequence is TGTGCCTGTGAACCACTGGGGGACCTCACCGATAAACTCACCTTT.

By its share, this clone is medium-sized. This rearrangement joins TRDV2 to TRDJ1, with 11 nucleotides matching TRDD3. Trimming took 7 bases from V and 0 from J; bases not matched to a gene: 15. The V gene's germline CDR1 is GEAIGNYY and CDR2 EKD. The CDR3 has 18 residues. DNA for the CDR3: TGTGCCTGCGACTCCTTACTGGGGGATATGCCCGACACCGATAAACTCATCTTT. Translating it yields CACDSLLGDMPDTDKLIF.

On this clone: TCRdb lists the protein of a much larger clone for this DNA, which differs at residue 5, so this is likely a read error; the protein given here is translated from the DNA itself. The V and J genes are TRDV2 and TRDJ1, with D hard to call. The CDR3 spans 19 residues. Germline-derived CDR1 and CDR2 are GEAIGNYY and EKD. CDR3 bases: TGTGCCTGTGTCACCGTAAACTCGGGTAGGTCCCCGTACACCGATAAACTCATCTTT. Its protein is CACVTVNSGRSPYTDKLIF.

This clone was counted between two and nine times. The J gene is TRDJ1, the V gene TRDV2, with D possibly being TRDD3 (6 bases). This CDR3 has 14 amino acids. V was clipped by 2 bases and J by 3 bases, with 12 bases between them. Germline CDR1 and CDR2: GEAIGNYY and EKD. The CDR3 spells CACDSLGTSDKLIF. CDR3 nucleotides: TGTGCCTGTGACAGCCTGGGGACCTCCGATAAACTCATCTTT.

V is TRDV2 and J is TRDJ1, with 11 nucleotides matching TRDD3. V lost 3 bases to trimming and J lost 0 bases; unmatched junction nucleotides: 14. This CDR3 is 19 amino acids long. Germline loops: CDR1 GEAIGNYY, CDR2 EKD. For the CDR3, the DNA is TGTGCCTGTGACTCCCTGGGGGATACACCAAGGCTATACACCGATAAACTCATCTTT. Translated: CACDSLGDTPRLYTDKLIF.